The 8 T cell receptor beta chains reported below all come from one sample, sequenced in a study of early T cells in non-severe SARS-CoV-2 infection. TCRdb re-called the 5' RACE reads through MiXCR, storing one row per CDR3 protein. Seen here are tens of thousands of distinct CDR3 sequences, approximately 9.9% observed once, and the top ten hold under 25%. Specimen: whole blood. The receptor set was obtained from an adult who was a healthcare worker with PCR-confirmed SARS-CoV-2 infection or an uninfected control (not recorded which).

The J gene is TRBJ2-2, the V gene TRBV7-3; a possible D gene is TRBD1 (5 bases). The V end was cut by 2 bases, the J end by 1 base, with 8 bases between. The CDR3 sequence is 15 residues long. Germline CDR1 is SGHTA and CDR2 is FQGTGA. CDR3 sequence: CASSLSRVNTGELFF. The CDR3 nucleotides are TGTGCCAGCAGCTTATCCAGGGTGAACACCGGGGAGCTGTTTTTT.

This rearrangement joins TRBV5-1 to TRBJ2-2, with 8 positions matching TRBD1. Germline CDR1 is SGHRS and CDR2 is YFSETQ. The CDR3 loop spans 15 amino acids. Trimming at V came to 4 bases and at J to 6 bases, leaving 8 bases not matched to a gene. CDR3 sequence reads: CASSTGQVRSGELFF. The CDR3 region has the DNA TGCGCCAGCAGCACGGGACAGGTTCGTTCCGGGGAGCTGTTTTTT.

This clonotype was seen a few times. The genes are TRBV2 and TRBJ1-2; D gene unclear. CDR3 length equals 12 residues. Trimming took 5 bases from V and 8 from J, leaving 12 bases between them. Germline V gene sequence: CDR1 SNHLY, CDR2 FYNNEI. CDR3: CASSLGQGGYTF. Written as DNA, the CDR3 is TGTGCCAGCAGTTTAGGGCAAGGAGGCTACACCTTC.

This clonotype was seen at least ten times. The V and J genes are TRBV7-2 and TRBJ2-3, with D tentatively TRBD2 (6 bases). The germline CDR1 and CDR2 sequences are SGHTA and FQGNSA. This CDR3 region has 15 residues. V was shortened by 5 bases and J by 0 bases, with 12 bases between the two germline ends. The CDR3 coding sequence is TGTGCCAGCAGCGCCCTGGGGACTAGCACAGATACGCAGTATTTT. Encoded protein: CASSALGTSTDTQYF.

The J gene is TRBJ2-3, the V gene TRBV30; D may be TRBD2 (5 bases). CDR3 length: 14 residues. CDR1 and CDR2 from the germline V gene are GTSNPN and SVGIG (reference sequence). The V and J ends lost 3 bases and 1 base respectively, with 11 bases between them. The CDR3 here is CAWRAAWGTDTQYF. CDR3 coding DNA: TGTGCCTGGAGAGCGGCCTGGGGCACAGATACGCAGTATTTT.

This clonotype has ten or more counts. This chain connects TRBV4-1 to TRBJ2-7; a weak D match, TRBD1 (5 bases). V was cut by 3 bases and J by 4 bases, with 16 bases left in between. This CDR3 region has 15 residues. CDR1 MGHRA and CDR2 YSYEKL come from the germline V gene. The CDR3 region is CASSHLPQGRYEQYF. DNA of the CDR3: TGCGCCAGCAGCCATTTACCCCAGGGCAGGTACGAGCAGTACTTC.

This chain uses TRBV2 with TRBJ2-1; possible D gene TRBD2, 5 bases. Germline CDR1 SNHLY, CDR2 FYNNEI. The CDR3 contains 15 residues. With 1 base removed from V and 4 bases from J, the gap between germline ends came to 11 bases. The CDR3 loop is CASSEESGTYNEQFF. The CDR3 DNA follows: TGTGCCAGCAGTGAAGAGAGCGGCACTTACAATGAGCAGTTCTTC.

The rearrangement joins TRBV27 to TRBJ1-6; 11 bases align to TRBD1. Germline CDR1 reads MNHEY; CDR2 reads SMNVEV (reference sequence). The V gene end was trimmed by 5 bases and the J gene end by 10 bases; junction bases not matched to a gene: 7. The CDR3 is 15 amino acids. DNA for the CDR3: TGTGCCAGCAGTACCGGGACAGGGGGTCACTCACCCCTCCACTTT. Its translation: CASSTGTGGHSPLHF.